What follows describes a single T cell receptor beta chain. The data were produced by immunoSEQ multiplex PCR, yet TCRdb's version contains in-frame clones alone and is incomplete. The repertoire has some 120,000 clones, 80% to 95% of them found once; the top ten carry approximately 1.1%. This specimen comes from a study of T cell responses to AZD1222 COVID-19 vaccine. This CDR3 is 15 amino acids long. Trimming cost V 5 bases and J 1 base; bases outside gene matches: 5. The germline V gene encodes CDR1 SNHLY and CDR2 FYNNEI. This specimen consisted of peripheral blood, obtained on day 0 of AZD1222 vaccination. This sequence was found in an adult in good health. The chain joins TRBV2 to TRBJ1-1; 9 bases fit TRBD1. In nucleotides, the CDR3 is TGTGCCAGCAGTCCACAGGGGGCGCAGAACACTGAAGCTTTCTTT. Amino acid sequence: CASSPQGAQNTEAFF. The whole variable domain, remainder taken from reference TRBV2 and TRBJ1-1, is EPEVTQTPSHQVTQMGQEVILRCVPISNHLYFYWYRQILGQKVEFLVSFYNNEISEKSEIFDDQFSVERPDGSNFTLKIRSTKLEDSAMYFCASSPQGAQNTEAFFGQGTRLTVV.